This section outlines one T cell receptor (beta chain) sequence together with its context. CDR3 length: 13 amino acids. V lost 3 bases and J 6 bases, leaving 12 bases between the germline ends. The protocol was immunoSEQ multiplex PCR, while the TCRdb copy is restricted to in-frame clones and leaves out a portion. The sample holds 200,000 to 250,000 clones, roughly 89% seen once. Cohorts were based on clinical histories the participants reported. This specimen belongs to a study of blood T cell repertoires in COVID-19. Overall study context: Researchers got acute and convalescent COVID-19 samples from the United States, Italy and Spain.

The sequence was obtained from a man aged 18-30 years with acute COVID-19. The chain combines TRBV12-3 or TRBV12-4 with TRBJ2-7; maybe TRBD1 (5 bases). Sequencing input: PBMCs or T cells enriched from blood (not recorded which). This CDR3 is CASSLQSRGEQYF. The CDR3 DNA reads TGTGCCAGCAGTTTGCAATCTAGGGGCGAGCAGTACTTC.